A selection of T cell receptor beta chains follows, all from one sample in a study of T cells in tumors after PD-1 blockade. Libraries were prepared by immunoSEQ multiplex PCR; TCRdb keeps only in-frame clonotypes and omits some of them. The table records about 10,000 clones, 67% of them present only once. Here the sequenced sample was tumor tissue, taken after anti-PD-1 treatment. Receptors originate from a human donor with basal cell carcinoma. CDR3s leave out the opening cysteine and the closing phenylalanine or tryptophan.

TRBV27 ASSLSGRGANEKLF
TRBV3-1/TRBV3-2 ASSQSGANWVDRNTEAF
TRBV23-1 ASSRAADGTGNTIY
TRBV5-6 ASSRRGQGNGEQY
TRBV5-1 ASSLVLSGAGTDTQY
TRBV5-1 ASSESVSGNTIY
TRBV28 ASSWPGLGSNQPQH
TRBV19 ASRPTGQGAKNSPLH
TRBV27 ASSSRGRGQPQH
TRBV7-8 ASSLARLAGGPGEQF
TRBV19 ASSIWQDNEKLF
TRBV11-3 ASSFPGLAGGPRSDEQF
TRBV11-3 ASSLAPGTGIQETQY
TRBV9 ASSVDVRGRDAKYRAV
TRBV10-3 AISEGQGGNSPLH
TRBV18 ASSSGHVYNEQF
TRBV7-8 ASSPRTSEVF
TRBV3-1/TRBV3-2 ASSQEWEKGALRNEQF
TRBV9 ASSDTGTSGRKLSYNEQF
TRBV25-1 ASSDSSGEAHEQY
TRBV2 ASSETGGADTQY
TRBV5-5 ASSFQTGRNSPLH
TRBV7-3 ASRLGLSSYNEQF
TRBV12-5 ASGPPASGANVLT
TRBV7-8 ASSFGSGAADTQY
TRBV3-1/TRBV3-2 ASSHTSQRGGPQETQY
TRBV5-5 ASSLGRPGDQPQH
TRBV4-3 ASSQGGRPSGANVLT
TRBV6-5 ASSYGQGMRTPLH
TRBV5-1 ASSLDGKGYT
TRBV7-2 ASSLLSATEAF
TRBV24-1 ATSDPGRTQY
TRBV7-3 ASSLRGFPYNEQF
TRBV7-3 ASSTSGGEQF
TRBV29-1 SVDPTGQVNEQF
TRBV5-8 ASSYYTPLGNQPQH
TRBV18 ASSPPANEQF
TRBV10-3 AISGRADQETQY
TRBV29-1 SVRSGQANTEAF
TRBV5-1 ASSWGVAAANTGELF
TRBV29-1 SAVRGGGFTDTQY
TRBV11-3 ASSLVAGGGEQF
TRBV24-1 ATSTGGNEKLF
TRBV4-1 ASSLRTTTGAGELF
TRBV30 AWLGGTVPTDTQY
TRBV5-1 ASSRLYRDRGINEQF
TRBV11-3 ASNLAGVAEQF
TRBV9 ASSAKTGHSPLH
TRBV28 ASSRSSNYGYT
TRBV6-6 ASISETAVSGNTIY
TRBV4-3 ASSQAGTSGRGEQY
TRBV28 ASSPRGQGARETQY
TRBV11-1 ASSLVRQPQH
TRBV6-1 ASSDPDSYGYT